This TCR beta chain was found in a study of cytomegalovirus exposure and HLA in healthy donors. The CDR3 is 16 amino acids. With V trimmed by 2 bases and J by 5 bases, 11 bases remained unmatched. Germline V CDR1 and CDR2: MDHEN, SYDVKM. A multiplex PCR was run with 60 Vbeta primers and 13 Jbeta primers. Assay used: immunoSEQ multiplex PCR; TCRdb lists only in-frame clones, some missing. The sample contains about 150,000 clones, 65% to 80% of which appear only once. Turning to this clone: Its specificity is not known.

Whole-study results and caveats: Presence/absence analyses rested on an assumption that sequencing depth was roughly uniform across donors. Earlier analysis found most TCR beta V segments productive about 87% or about 30% of the time.

Sequencing used PBMCs. This clonotype was obtained from a woman in her thirties or forties in good health and CMV-seronegative. The rearrangement links TRBV28 to TRBJ2-7; TRBD1 matches 8 bases. CDR3 bases: TGTGCCAGCAGTTTACCCGGACAGGGAAAGGCACACGAGCAGTACTTC. The encoded protein is CASSLPGQGKAHEQYF.